This T cell receptor (beta chain) was captured by sequencing in a study of blood T cells in healthy people across ages. Whole-study results and caveats: It was not known whether donors were CMV positive (a possible confounder of expanded clonotype changes). Diversity of TCR beta correlated strongly with naive T cell percentage.

Using a J-beta primer mix together with a sample-barcoded 5' primer, a second PCR was run for roughly 6 to 12 cycles. Each TCR beta cDNA got a 12-nucleotide random molecular identifier. MiXCR was run by TCRdb on the 5' RACE reads, yielding one entry per CDR3 protein. The sample consists of under 850,000 distinct CDR3 sequences, under 40% of them appearing once. Every donor provided ten milliliters of peripheral blood. With respect to this clonotype: Its antigen remains unknown.

Sequenced sample: blood. This receptor was taken from a man younger than 30 in good health.

CDR3 in DNA: TGTGCCTGGAGTGTTAAGGGAATGACCAAAAACATTCAGTACTTC. Amino acids: CAWSVKGMTKNIQYF. The rearrangement links TRBV30 to TRBJ2-4, with D unclear. V was shortened by 0 bases and J by 2 bases, with 11 bases between the two germline ends. The CDR3 runs 15 residues. The germline V gene encodes CDR1 GTSNPN and CDR2 SVGIG (reference sequence). Full variable domain (remainder filled in from reference TRBV30 and TRBJ2-4): SQTIHQWPATLVQPVGSPLSLECTVEGTSNPNLYWYRQAAGRGLQLLFYSVGIGQISSEVPQNLSASRPQDRQFILSSKKLLLSDSGFYLCAWSVKGMTKNIQYFGAGTRLSVL.